This T cell receptor (beta chain) was captured by sequencing in a study of naive and memory T cell subsets. Only a few counts were recorded for this clonotype. Antigen unknown. Points from the study as a whole: This RNA-based method may be sensitive to activation-related transcript changes.

Amplification of ligated cDNA took four PCR rounds with SP2 and nested alpha and beta constant primers. Alpha and beta constant region primers primed reverse transcription for blood and skin samples. TCRdb re-called the UMI-ligation and nested PCR reads through MiXCR, storing one row per CDR3 protein. Here the sample spans 25,000 to 35,000 distinct CDR3 sequences, less than 8.5% being singletons. The CDR3 covers 17 residues. CDR1 is LNHNV and CDR2 is YYDKDF in the germline V gene (reference sequence). The trim removed 0 bases at V and 7 bases at J, leaving 8 bases unmatched. The treatment: skin biopsy from PPD injection site in Mantoux-positive individual. A UMI-containing oligonucleotide was joined by 3' ligation to the TCR cDNA template. Tuberculin skin test biopsies were taken where PPD was injected in Mantoux-positive people. Unsorted total RNA, about 1 to 1000 ng, was DNase treated before reverse transcription.

This receptor was identified in an adult in good health. The V call is TRBV15, the J call TRBJ2-3, with 12 bases lining up with TRBD2. Source: skin, taken from a tuberculin skin test site. CDR3 nucleotides: TGTGCCACCAGCAGAGATCTCCCTAGCGGGGGGGACTATACGCAGTATTTT. Amino acid sequence: CATSRDLPSGGDYTQYF.